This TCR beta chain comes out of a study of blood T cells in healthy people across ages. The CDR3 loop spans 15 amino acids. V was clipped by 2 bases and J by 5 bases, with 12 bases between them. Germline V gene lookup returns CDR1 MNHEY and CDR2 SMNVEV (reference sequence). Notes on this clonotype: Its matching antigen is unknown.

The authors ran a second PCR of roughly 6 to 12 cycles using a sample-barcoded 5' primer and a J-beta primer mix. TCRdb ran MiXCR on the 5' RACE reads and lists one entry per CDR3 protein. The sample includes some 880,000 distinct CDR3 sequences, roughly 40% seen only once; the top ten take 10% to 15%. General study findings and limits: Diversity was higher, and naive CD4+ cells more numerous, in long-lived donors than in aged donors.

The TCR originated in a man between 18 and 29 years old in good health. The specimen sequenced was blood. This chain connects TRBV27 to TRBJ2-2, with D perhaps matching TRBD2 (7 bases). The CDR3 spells CASSLTGGRTGELFF. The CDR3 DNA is TGTGCCAGCAGTTTAACGGGGGGCCGAACCGGGGAGCTGTTTTTT.